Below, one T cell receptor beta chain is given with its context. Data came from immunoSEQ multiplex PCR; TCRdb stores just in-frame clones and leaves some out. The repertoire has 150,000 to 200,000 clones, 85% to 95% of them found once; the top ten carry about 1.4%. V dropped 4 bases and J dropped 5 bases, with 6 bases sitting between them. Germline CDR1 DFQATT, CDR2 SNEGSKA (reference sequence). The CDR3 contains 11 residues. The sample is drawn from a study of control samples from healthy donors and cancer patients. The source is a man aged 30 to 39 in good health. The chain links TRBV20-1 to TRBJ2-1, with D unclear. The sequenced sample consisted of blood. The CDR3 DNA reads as TGCAGTGCTAACACCAACAATGAGCAGTTCTTC. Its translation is CSANTNNEQFF.